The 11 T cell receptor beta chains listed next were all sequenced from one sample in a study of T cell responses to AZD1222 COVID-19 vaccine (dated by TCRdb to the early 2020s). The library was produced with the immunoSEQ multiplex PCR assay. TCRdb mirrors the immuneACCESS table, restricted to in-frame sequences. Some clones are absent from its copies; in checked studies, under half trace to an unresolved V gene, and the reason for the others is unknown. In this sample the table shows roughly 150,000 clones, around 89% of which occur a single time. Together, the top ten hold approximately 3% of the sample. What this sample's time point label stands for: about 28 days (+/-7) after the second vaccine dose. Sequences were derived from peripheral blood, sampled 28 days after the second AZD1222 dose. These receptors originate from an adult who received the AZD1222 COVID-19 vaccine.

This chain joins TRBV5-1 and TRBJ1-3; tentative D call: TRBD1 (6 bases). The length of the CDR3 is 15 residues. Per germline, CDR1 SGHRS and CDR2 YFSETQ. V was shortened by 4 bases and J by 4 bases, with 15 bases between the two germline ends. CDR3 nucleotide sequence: TGCGCCAGCAGCGCACTGACAGGTGGAGGAAACACCATATATTTT. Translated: CASSALTGGGNTIYF.

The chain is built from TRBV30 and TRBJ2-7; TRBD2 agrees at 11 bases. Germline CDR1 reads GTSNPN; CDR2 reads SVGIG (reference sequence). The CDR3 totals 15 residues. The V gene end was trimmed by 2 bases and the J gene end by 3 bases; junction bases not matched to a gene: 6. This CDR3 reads CAWSSTSGAHYEQYF. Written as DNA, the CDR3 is TGTGCCTGGAGTTCGACTAGCGGGGCGCACTACGAGCAGTACTTC.

The CDR3 sequence: CATSSTTNEKLFF. DNA for the CDR3: TGTGCCACCTCGAGTACAACTAATGAAAAACTGTTTTTT. J is TRBJ1-4 and V is TRBV24-1; D gene ambiguous. The V gene's germline CDR1 is KGHDR and CDR2 SFDVKD. Deletions cut 9 bases from V and 0 bases from J, with 7 bases between. The CDR3 loop spans 13 amino acids.

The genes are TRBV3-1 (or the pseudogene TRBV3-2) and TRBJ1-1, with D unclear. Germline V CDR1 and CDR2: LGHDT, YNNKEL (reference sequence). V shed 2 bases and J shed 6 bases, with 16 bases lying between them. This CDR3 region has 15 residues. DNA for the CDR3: TGTGCCAGCAGCCAATTCGTCTACGGGCCCGCTGAAGCTTTCTTT. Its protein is CASSQFVYGPAEAFF.

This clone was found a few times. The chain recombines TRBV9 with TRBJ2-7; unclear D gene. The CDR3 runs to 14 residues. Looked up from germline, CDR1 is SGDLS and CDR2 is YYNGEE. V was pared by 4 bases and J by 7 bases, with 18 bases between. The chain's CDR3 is CASSPLLGNREQYF. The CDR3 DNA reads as TGTGCCAGCAGCCCTCTATTGGGGAATAGGGAGCAGTACTTC.

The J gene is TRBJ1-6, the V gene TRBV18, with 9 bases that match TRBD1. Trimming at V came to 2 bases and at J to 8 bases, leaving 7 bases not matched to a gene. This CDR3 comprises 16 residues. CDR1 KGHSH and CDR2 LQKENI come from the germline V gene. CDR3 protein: CASSPVGTGLDSPLHF. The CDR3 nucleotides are TGTGCCAGCTCACCAGTTGGGACAGGGTTAGATTCACCCCTCCACTTT.

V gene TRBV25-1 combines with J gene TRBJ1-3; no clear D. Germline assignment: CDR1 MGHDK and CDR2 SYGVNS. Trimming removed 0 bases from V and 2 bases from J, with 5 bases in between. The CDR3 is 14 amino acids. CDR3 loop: CASSEYYTGNTIYF. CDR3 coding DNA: TGTGCCAGCAGTGAATATTACACTGGAAACACCATATATTTT.

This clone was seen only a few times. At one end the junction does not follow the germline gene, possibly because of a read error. This chain's CDR3 is CASSLGVGSNEQYF. As DNA, the CDR3 is TGTGCCAGCAGCTTAGGGGTGGGCTCCAACGAGCAGTACTTC. This chain links TRBV7-2 with TRBJ2-7, with no clear D. Germline CDR1 reads SGHTA; CDR2 reads FQGNSA. The CDR3 runs to 14 residues.

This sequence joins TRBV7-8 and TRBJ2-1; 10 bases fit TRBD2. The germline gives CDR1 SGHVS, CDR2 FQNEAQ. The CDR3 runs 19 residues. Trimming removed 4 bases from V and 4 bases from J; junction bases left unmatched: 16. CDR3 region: CASSSGLAVPKGDYNEQFF. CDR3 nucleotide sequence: TGTGCCAGCAGCTCCGGACTAGCGGTGCCTAAGGGGGATTACAATGAGCAGTTCTTC.

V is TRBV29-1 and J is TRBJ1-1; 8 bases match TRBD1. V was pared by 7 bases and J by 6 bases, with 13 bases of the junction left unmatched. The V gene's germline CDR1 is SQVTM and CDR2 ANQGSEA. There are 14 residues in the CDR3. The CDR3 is CSAQGITGGAEAFF. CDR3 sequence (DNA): TGCAGCGCCCAGGGCATTACAGGGGGGGCTGAAGCTTTCTTT.

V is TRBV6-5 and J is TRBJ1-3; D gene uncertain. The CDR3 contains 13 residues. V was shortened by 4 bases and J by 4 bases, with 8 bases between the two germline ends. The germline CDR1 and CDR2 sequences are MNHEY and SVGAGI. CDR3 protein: CASSSSGGNTIYF. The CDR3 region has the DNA TGTGCCAGCAGTTCCTCTGGAGGAAACACCATATATTTT.